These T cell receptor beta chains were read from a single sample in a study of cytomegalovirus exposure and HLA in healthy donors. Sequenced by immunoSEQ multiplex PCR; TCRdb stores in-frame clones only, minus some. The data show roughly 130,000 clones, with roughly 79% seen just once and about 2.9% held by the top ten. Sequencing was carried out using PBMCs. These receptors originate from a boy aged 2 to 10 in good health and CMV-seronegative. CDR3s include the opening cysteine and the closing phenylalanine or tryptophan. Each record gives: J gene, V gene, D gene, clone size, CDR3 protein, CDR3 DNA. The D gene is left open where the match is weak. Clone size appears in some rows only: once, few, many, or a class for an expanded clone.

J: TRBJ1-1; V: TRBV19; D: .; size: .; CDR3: CASSKGDTEAFF; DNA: TGTGCCAGTAGTAAGGGGGACACTGAAGCTTTCTTT
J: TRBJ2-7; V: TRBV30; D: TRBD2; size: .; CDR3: CAWSVGLANYF; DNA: TGTGCCTGGAGTGTCGGACTAGCCAACTACTTC
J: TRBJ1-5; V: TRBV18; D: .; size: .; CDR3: CASSAYSGSNQPQHF; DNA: TGTGCCAGCTCGGCATACAGCGGTAGCAATCAGCCCCAGCATTTT
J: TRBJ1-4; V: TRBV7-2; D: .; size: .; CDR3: CASSLQGEKLFF; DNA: TGTGCCAGCAGCTTACAGGGGGAAAAACTGTTTTTT
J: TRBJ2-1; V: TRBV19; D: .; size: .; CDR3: CASSPGQSYFDEQFF; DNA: TGTGCCAGTAGTCCAGGGCAGAGCTATTTCGATGAGCAGTTCTTC
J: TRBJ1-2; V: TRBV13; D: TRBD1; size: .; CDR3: CASSIPPRTGDGYTF; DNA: TGTGCCAGCAGCATACCACCTCGGACAGGGGATGGCTACACCTTC
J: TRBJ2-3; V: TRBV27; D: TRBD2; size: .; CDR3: CASSYFHGGETDTQYF; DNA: TGTGCCAGCAGTTATTTTCACGGGGGGGAAACAGATACGCAGTATTTT
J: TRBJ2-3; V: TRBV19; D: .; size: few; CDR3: CASSIMRLGDTQYF; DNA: TGTGCCAGTAGTATCATGAGACTAGGGGATACGCAGTATTTT
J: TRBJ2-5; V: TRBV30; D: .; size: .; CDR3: CAWSIDLETQYF; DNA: TGTGCCTGGAGTATCGACTTGGAGACCCAGTACTTC
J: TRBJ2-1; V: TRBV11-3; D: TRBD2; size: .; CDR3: CASSSGTSVYDEQFF; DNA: TGTGCCAGCAGCTCCGGGACTAGCGTCTACGATGAGCAGTTCTTC
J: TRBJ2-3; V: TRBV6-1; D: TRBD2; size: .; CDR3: CASSEEGSGSTDTQYF; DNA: TGTGCCAGCAGTGAAGAGGGTAGCGGGAGCACAGATACGCAGTATTTT